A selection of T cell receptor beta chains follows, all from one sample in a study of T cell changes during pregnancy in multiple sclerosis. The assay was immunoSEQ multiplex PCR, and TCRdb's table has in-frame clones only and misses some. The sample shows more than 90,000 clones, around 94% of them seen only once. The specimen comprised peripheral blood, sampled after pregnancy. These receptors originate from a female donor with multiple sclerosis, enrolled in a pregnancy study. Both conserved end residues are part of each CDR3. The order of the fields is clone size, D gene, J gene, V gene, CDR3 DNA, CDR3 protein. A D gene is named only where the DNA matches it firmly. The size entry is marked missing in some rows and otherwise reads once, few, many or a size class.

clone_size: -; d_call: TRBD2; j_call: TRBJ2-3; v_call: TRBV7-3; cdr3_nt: TGTGCCAGCAGTCAGACTAGCGGGGGGGCATATACGCAGTATTTT; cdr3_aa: CASSQTSGGAYTQYF
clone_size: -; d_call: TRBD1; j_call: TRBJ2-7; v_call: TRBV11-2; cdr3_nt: TGTGCCAGCAGCTTAGGTTTGGGACAGGGAACGCGCGAGCAGTACTTC; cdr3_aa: CASSLGLGQGTREQYF
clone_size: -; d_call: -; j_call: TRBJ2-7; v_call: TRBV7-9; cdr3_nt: TGTGCCAGCAGCCCCCTAGGGGAAAGGGTCGAGCAGTACTTC; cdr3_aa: CASSPLGERVEQYF
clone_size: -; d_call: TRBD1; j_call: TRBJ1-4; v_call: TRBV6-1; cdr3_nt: TGTGCCAGCAGTGACCTTCCGGACAGGCGGGGAGAAAAACTGTTTTTT; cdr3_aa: CASSDLPDRRGEKLFF
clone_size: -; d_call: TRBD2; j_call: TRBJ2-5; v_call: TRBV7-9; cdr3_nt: TGTGCCAGCAGCTGGTCATCGAGGGGAGGGGAGACCCAGTACTTC; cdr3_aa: CASSWSSRGGETQYF
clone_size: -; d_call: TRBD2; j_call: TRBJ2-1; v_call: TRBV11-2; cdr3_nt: TGTGCCAGCAGCTTAGTGGAGCGGGATGCCTACAATGAGCAGTTCTTC; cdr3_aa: CASSLVERDAYNEQFF
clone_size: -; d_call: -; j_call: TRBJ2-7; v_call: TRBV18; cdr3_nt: TGTGCCAGCTCACTGGACAGCCTTAGCTCCTACGAGCAGTACTTC; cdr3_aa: CASSLDSLSSYEQYF
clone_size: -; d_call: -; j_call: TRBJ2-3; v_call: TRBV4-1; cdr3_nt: TGCGCCAGCAGCCCCACCGCGGGACAGTACTCTAGCACAGATACGCAGTATTTT; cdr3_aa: CASSPTAGQYSSTDTQYF
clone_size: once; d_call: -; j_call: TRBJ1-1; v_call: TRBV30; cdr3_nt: TGTGCCTGGAGCAGGGGTTCCACTGAAGCTTTCTTT; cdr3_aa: CAWSRGSTEAFF
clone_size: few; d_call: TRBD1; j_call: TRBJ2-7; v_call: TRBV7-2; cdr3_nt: TGTGCCAGCAGCGGACGACAGGGGTCCTCCTACGAGCAGTACTTC; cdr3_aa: CASSGRQGSSYEQYF
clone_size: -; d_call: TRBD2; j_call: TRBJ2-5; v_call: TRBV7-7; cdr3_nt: TGTGCCAGCAGCCCGGGACTAGCGGGAGGCTTAGAGACCCAGTACTTC; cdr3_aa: CASSPGLAGGLETQYF
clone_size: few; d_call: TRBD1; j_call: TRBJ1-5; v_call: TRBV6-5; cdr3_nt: TGTGCCAGCAGACTGGACAGGGGACAGCCCCAGCATTTT; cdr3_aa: CASRLDRGQPQHF
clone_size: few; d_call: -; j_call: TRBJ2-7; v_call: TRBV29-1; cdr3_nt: TGCAGCGTTGAAGATCCCGGACAGACGAATTCCTACGAGCAGTACTTC; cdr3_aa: CSVEDPGQTNSYEQYF
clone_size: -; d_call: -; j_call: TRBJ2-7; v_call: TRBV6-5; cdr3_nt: TGTGCCAGCAGTTACTCGGTCGGGACTTGGATCTACGAGCAGTACTTC; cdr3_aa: CASSYSVGTWIYEQYF
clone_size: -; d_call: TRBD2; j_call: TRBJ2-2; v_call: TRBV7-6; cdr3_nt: TGTGCCAGCAGCGTTGGGACTAGCGGCTTGAACACCGGGGAGCTGTTTTTT; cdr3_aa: CASSVGTSGLNTGELFF
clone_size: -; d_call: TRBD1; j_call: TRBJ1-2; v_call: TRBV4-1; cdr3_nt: TGCGCCAGCAGCCAAGAGTCAGGGGGCCAGGGCTATGGCTACACCTTC; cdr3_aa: CASSQESGGQGYGYTF
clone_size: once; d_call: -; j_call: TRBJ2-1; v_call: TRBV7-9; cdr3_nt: TGTGCCAGCAGCTTACCGGGCGGGGCGATCAATGAGCAGTTCTTC; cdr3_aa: CASSLPGGAINEQFF
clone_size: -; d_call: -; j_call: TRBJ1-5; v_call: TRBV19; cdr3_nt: TGTGCCAGTACTCGCGCAGGGCCTCAGCCCCAGCATTTT; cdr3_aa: CASTRAGPQPQHF
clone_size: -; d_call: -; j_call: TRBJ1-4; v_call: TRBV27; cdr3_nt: TGTGCCAGCAGCCTCTCGGGTGAAAAACTGTTTTTT; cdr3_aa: CASSLSGEKLFF
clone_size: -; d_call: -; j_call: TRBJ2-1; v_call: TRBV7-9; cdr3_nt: TGTGCCAGCAGCTTAGGGACGGGAGTGGGGAATGAGCAGTTCTTC; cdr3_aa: CASSLGTGVGNEQFF
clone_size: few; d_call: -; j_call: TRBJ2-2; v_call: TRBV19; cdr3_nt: TGTGCCAGTAGTTCCCGTGGGAGGACTGACACCGGGGAGCTGTTTTTT; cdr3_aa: CASSSRGRTDTGELFF
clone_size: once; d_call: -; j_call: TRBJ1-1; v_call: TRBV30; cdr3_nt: TGTGCCTGGAGAGCTTTTATGAACACTGAAGCTTTCTTT; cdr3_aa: CAWRAFMNTEAFF
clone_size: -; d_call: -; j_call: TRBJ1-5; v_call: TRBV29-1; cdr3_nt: TGCAGCGTTGTACCCGGGGGGAGTCAGCCCCAGCATTTT; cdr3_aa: CSVVPGGSQPQHF
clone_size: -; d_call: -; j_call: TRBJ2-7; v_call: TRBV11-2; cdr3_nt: TGTGCCAGCAGCTTAAGCCTGCTTTACGAGCAGTACTTC; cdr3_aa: CASSLSLLYEQYF
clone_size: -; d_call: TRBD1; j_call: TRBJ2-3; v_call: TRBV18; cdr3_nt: TGTGCCAGCTCACCTCGAGGACAGGGTAGCACAGATACGCAGTATTTT; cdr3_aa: CASSPRGQGSTDTQYF
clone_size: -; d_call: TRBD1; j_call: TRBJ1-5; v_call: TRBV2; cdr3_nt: TGTGCCAGCCTCGGACAGGGAGGTCGGCAGCCCCAGCATTTT; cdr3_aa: CASLGQGGRQPQHF
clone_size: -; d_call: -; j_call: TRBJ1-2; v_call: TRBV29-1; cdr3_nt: TGCAGCGTTGCTCCAGGGTCTGTACGGGGCTACACCTTC; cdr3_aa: CSVAPGSVRGYTF
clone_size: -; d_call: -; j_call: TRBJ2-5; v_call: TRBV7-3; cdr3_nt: TGTGCCAGCAGCTTAGCGGGGAGGGAGACCCAGTACTTC; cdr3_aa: CASSLAGRETQYF
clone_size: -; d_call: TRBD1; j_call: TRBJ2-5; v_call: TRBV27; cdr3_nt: TGTGCCAGCAGACCTACAGGGGGCCGAGAGACCCAGTACTTC; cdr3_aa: CASRPTGGRETQYF
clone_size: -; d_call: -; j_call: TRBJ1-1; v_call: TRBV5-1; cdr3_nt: TGCGCCAGCAGCAATCAGGGCTTAAACACTGAAGCTTTCTTT; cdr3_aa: CASSNQGLNTEAFF
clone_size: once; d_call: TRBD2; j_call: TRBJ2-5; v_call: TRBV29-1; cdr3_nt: TGCAGCGTTGTGACTAGCGGGAGGAGGTACCAAGAGACCCAGTACTTC; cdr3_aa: CSVVTSGRRYQETQYF
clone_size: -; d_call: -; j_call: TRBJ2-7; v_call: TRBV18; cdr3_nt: TGTGCCAGCTCACCAGAGTCAGGGCAGGACGAGCAGTACTTC; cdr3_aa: CASSPESGQDEQYF
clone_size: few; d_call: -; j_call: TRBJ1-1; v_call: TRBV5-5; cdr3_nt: TGTGCCAGCAGCTTCGGGGTCGACACTGAAGCTTTCTTT; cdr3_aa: CASSFGVDTEAFF
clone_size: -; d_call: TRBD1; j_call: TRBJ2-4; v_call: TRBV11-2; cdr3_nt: TGTGCCAGCAGCCCGGGACAGGGGACAAACATTCAGTACTTC; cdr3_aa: CASSPGQGTNIQYF
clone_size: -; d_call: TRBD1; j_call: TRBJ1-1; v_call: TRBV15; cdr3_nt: TGTGCCACCAGCATAGACAGGGCGAACACTGAAGCTTTCTTT; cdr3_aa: CATSIDRANTEAFF
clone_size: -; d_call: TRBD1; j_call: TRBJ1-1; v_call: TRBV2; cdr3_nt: TGTGCCAGCAGACTGACAGGGAAGACTGCTGAAGCTTTCTTT; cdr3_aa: CASRLTGKTAEAFF
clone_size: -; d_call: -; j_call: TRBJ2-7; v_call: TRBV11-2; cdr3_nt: TGTGCCAGCAGCTTAGATCAGGCTTGGAACTTCTACGAGCAGTACTTC; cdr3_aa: CASSLDQAWNFYEQYF
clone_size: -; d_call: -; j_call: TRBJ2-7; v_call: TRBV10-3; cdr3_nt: TGTGCCATCTGGCCGGGACTGGCCTCCTACGAGCAGTACTTC; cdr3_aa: CAIWPGLASYEQYF
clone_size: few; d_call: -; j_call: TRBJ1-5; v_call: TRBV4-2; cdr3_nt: TGTGCCAGCAGCCAGGTCTGGGCGAACAGCAATCAGCCCCAGCATTTT; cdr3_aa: CASSQVWANSNQPQHF
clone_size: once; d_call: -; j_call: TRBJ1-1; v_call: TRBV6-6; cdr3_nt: TGTGCCAGCAGTTACTCAGCCAACACTGAAGCTTTCTTT; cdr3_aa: CASSYSANTEAFF
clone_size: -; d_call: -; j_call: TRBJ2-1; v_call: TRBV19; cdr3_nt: TGTGCCAGTAGTACCACTCAGGATTACAATGAGCAGTTCTTC; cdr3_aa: CASSTTQDYNEQFF
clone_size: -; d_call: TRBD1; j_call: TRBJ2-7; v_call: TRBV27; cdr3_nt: TGTGCCAGCACCAAATGGGGACAGGGGGGAGAGCAGTACTTC; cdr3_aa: CASTKWGQGGEQYF
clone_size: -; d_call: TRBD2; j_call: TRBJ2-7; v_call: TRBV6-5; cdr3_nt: TGTGCCAGCAGACCCACTAGCGGGACGACCTACGAGCAGTACTTC; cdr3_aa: CASRPTSGTTYEQYF